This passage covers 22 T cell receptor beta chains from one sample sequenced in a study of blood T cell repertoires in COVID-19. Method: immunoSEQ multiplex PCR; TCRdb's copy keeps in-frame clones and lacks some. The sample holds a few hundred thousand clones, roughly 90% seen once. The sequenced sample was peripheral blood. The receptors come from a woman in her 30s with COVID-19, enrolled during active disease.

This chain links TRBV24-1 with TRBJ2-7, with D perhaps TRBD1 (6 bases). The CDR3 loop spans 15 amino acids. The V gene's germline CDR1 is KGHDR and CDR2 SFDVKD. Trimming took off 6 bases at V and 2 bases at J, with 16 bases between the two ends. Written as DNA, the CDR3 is TGTGCCACCAGTAGCAACCGGGACACCACCTACGAGCAGTACTTC. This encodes CATSSNRDTTYEQYF.

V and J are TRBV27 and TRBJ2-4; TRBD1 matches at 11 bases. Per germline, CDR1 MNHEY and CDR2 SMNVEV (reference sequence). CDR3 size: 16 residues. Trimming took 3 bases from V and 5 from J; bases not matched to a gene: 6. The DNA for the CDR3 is TGTGCCAGCAGTTTCCCCGGACAGGGGGCGGAAAACATTCAGTACTTC. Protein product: CASSFPGQGAENIQYF.

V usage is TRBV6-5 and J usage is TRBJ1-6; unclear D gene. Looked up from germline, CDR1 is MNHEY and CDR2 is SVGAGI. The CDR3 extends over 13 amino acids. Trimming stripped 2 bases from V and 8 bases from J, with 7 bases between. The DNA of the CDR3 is TGTGCCAGCAGTTACCCCGGTCATTCACCCCTCCACTTT. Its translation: CASSYPGHSPLHF.

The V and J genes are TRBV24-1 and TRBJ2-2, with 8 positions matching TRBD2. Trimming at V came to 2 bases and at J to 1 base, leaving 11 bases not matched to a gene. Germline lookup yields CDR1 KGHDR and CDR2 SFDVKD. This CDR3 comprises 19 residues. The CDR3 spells CATSDWGRGAPLNTGELFF. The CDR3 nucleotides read TGTGCCACCAGTGATTGGGGGCGGGGGGCCCCTTTGAACACCGGGGAGCTGTTTTTT.

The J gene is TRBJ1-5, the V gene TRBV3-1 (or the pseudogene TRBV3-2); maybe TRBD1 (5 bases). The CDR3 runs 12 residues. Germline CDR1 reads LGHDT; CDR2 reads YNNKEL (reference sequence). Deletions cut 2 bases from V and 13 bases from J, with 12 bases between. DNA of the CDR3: TGTGCCAGCAGCCAATGGCAGGGCATGCAGCATTTT. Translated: CASSQWQGMQHF.

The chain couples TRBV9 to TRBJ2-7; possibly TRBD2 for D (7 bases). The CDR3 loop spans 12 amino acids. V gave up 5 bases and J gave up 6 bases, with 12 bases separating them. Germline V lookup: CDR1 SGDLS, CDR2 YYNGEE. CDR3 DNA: TGTGCCAGCAGTGGGGGGGCATTCGAGCAGTACTTC. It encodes CASSGGAFEQYF.

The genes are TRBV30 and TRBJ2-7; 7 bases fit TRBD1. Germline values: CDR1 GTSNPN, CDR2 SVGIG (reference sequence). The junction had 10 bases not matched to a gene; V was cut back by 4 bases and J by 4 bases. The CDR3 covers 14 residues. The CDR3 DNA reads TGTGCCTGGAAGCTAGGGACAGAAATTTACGAGCAGTACTTC. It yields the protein CAWKLGTEIYEQYF.

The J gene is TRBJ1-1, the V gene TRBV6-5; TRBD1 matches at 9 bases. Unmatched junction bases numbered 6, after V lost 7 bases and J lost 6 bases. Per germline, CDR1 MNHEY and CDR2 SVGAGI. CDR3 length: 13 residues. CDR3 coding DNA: TGTGCCAGCACTCGGGGACAGGGAGCTGAAGCTTTCTTT. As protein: CASTRGQGAEAFF.

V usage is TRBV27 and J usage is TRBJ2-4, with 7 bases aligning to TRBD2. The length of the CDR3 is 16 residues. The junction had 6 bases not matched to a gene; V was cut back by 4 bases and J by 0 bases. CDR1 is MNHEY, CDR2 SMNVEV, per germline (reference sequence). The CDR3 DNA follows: TGTGCCAGCAGTTCCCGGGGGGACCTAGCCAAAAACATTCAGTACTTC. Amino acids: CASSSRGDLAKNIQYF.

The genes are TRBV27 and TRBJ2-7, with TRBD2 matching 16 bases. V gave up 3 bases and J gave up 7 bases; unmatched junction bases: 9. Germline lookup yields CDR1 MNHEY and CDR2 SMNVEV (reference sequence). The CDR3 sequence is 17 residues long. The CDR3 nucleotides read TGTGCCAGCAGTTTGGGACTAGCGGGAGGGCCGGTGTGGGAGCAGTACTTC. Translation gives CASSLGLAGGPVWEQYF.

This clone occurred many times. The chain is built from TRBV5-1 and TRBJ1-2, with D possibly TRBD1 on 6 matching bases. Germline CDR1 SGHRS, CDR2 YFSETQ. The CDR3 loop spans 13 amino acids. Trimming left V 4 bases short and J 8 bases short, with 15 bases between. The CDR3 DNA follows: TGCGCCAGCAGCACGGACAGCTACGGGGGCTACACCTTC. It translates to CASSTDSYGGYTF.

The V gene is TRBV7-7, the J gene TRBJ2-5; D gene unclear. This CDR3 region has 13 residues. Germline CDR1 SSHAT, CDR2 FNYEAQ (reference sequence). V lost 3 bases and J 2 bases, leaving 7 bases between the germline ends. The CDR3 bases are TGTGCCAGCAGCTTGGGCTCTCAAGAGACCCAGTACTTC. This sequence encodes CASSLGSQETQYF. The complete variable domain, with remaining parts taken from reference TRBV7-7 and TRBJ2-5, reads GAGVSQSPRYKVTKRGQDVTLRCDPISSHATLYWYQQALGQGPEFLTYFNYEAQPDKSGLPSDRFSAERPEGSISTLTIQRTEQRDSAMYRCASSLGSQETQYFGPGTRLLVL.

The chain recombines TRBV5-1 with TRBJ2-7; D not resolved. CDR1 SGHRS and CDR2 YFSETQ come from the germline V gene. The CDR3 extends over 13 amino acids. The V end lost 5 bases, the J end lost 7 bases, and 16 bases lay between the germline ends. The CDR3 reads CASRVNYFFEQYF. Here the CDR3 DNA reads TGCGCCAGCAGGGTCAACTACTTCTTTGAGCAGTACTTC.

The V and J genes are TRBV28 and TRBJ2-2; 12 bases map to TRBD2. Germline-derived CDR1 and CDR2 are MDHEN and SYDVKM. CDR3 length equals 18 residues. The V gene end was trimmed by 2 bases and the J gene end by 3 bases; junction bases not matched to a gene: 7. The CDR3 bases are TGTGCCAGCAGTTTACGGAAGTCTAGCGGGGGGGACACCGGGGAGCTGTTTTTT. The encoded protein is CASSLRKSSGGDTGELFF.

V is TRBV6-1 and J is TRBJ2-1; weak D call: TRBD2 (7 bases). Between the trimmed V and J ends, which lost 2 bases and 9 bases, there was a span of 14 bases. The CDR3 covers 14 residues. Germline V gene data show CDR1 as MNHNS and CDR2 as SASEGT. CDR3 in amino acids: CASSERGATSEQFF. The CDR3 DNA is TGTGCCAGCAGTGAACGGGGGGCAACTTCTGAGCAGTTCTTC.

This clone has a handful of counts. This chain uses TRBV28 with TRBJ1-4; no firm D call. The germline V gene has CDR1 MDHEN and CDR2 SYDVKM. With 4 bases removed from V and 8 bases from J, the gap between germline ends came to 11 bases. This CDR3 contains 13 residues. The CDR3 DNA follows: TGTGCCAGCAGTTACGAGGTACGGGAAAAACTGTTTTTT. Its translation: CASSYEVREKLFF.

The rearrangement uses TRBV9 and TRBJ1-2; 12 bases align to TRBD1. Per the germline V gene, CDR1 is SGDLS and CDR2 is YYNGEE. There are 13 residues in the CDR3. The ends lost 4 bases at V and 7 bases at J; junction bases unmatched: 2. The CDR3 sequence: CASSRDRGLGYTF. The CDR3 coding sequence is TGTGCCAGCAGCAGGGACAGGGGGCTTGGCTACACCTTC.

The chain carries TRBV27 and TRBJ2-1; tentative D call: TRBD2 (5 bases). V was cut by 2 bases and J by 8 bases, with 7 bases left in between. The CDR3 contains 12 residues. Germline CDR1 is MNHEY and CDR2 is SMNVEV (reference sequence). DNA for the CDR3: TGTGCCAGCAGTTTACTAGCAGATGAGCAGTTCTTC. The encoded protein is CASSLLADEQFF.

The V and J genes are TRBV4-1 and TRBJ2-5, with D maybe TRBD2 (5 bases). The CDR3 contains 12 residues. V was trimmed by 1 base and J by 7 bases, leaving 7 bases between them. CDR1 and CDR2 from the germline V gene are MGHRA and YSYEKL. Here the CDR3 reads CASSQAAGTQYF. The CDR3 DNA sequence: TGCGCCAGCAGCCAAGCTGCGGGGACCCAGTACTTC.

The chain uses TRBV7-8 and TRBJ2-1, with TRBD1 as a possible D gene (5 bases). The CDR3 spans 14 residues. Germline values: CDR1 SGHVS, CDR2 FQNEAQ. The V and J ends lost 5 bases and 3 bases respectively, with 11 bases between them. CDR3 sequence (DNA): TGTGCCAGCAGCCCCGACAGATACTACAATGAGCAGTTCTTC. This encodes CASSPDRYYNEQFF. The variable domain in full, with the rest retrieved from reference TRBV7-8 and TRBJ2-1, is GAGVSQSPRYKVAKRGQDVALRCDPISGHVSLFWYQQALGQGPEFLTYFQNEAQLDKSGLPSDRFFAERPEGSVSTLKIQRTQQEDSAVYLCASSPDRYYNEQFFGPGTRLTVL.

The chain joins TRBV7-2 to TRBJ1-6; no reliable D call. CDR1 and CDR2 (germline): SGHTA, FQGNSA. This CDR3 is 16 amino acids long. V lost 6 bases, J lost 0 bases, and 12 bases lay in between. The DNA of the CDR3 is TGTGCCAGCAGTTCAACGGTGAGCTCCTATAATTCACCCCTCCACTTT. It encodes CASSSTVSSYNSPLHF. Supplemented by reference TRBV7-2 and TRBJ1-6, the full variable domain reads GAGVSQSPSNKVTEKGKDVELRCDPISGHTALYWYRQSLGQGLEFLIYFQGNSAPDKSGLPSDRFSAERTGGSVSTLTIQRTQQEDSAVYLCASSSTVSSYNSPLHFGNGTRLTVT.

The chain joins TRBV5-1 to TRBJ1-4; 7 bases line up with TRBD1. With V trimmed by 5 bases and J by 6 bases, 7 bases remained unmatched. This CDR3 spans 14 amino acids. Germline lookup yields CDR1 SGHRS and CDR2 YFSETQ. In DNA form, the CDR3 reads TGCGCCAGCAGACCGGGACAGCCAGATGAAAAACTGTTTTTT. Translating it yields CASRPGQPDEKLFF.